Following are 21 T cell receptor beta chains from one sample sequenced in a study of T-cell memory formation after mild COVID-19. TCRdb reprocessed the 5' RACE reads with MiXCR, giving one entry per CDR3 protein. The repertoire holds about 190,000 distinct CDR3 sequences, with around 16% as singletons. What was sequenced was PBMCs or a T cell subset sorted from them (not recorded which). These receptors all come from an adult woman who had mild COVID-19 (a few samples of this study predate the infection). Cell type and time point are not known.

This clonotype was seen a handful of times. The genes are TRBV6-6 and TRBJ2-1; a possible D gene is TRBD2 (5 bases). CDR1 MNHNY and CDR2 SVGAGI come from the germline V gene (reference sequence). The CDR3 totals 14 residues. V lost 0 bases, J lost 4 bases, and 7 bases lay in between. DNA of the CDR3: TGTGCCAGCAGTTACTCGAGGGCATACAATGAGCAGTTCTTC. Protein sequence: CASSYSRAYNEQFF.

The table lists this clonotype with a few counts. The J gene is TRBJ2-2, the V gene TRBV5-1, with D hard to call. V was trimmed by 4 bases and J by 4 bases, leaving 5 bases between them. CDR3 size: 12 residues. Germline V gene data show CDR1 as SGHRS and CDR2 as YFSETQ. CDR3 DNA sequence: TGCGCCAGCAGCAGAACCACCGGGGAGCTGTTTTTT. Translated, it gives CASSRTTGELFF.

This chain joins TRBV20-1 and TRBJ1-2; no clear D. V gave up 3 bases and J gave up 4 bases, with 9 bases separating them. CDR1 is DFQATT and CDR2 is SNEGSKA in the germline V gene (reference sequence). The length of the CDR3 is 12 residues. The CDR3 loop reads CSASDLIYGYTF. CDR3 sequence (DNA): TGCAGTGCTAGCGACCTGATCTATGGCTACACCTTC.

This clonotype appeared a few times. The rearrangement links TRBV6-5 to TRBJ1-1, with unresolved D. CDR3 length: 15 residues. Germline CDR1 is MNHEY and CDR2 is SVGAGI. V was clipped by 2 bases and J by 0 bases, with 10 bases between them. DNA of the CDR3: TGTGCCAGCAGTTACGACCCGTCCATGAACACTGAAGCTTTCTTT. It yields the protein CASSYDPSMNTEAFF.

This clonotype came up once. The CDR3 is CSARVDFTEAFF. The CDR3 DNA sequence: TGCAGTGCCCGCGTTGATTTCACTGAAGCTTTCTTT. The chain carries TRBV20-1 and TRBJ1-1; no clear D. Trimming took off 6 bases at V and 4 bases at J, with 12 bases between the two ends. The germline CDR1 and CDR2 sequences are DFQATT and SNEGSKA (reference sequence). The CDR3 spans 12 residues.

This clonotype occurred many times. One end of the junction fails to match germline, which may point to a read error. The chain links TRBV5-1 to TRBJ2-5; the D is unclear. The CDR3 spans 12 residues. Germline V CDR1 and CDR2: SGHRS, YFSETQ. The CDR3, as DNA: TGTGCCAGCAGTTTAGGCAGGGAGACCCAGTACTTC. It is translated as CASSLGRETQYF.

V usage is TRBV12-5 and J usage is TRBJ2-1, with D uncertain. Trimming removed 0 bases from V and 1 base from J, with 10 bases in between. Germline V gives CDR1 LGHNT, CDR2 FRNRAP. The CDR3 consists of 16 residues. The CDR3 nucleotides are TGTGCTAGTGGTTTGGTCTTAGTGAGTTCCTACAATGAGCAGTTCTTC. Protein sequence: CASGLVLVSSYNEQFF.

The chain combines TRBV6-5 with TRBJ1-1, with a tentative D call TRBD1 (6 bases). CDR1 MNHEY and CDR2 SVGAGI come from the germline V gene. Trimming stripped 0 bases from V and 0 bases from J, with 17 bases between. The CDR3 is 18 amino acids. In nucleotides, the CDR3 is TGTGCCAGCAGTTACTCAGCGAGGGGGAGGGGGATGAACACTGAAGCTTTCTTT. Protein product: CASSYSARGRGMNTEAFF.

This clonotype was recorded a few times. This rearrangement joins TRBV3-1 to TRBJ2-7; TRBD1 matches at 8 bases. The length of the CDR3 is 16 residues. Unmatched junction bases numbered 11, after V lost 1 base and J lost 6 bases. Germline-derived CDR1 and CDR2 are LGHDT and YNNKEL (reference sequence). DNA for the CDR3: TGTGCCAGCAGCCAAGCCGCTGGGCTGGGACAGGCCGAGCAGTACTTC. As protein: CASSQAAGLGQAEQYF.

V usage is TRBV7-2 and J usage is TRBJ2-3; TRBD1 matches at 7 bases. CDR3 length: 15 amino acids. CDR1 and CDR2 from the germline V gene are SGHTA and FQGNSA. With V trimmed by 7 bases and J by 0 bases, 7 bases remained unmatched. This CDR3 reads CASTRDSQSTDTQYF. CDR3 bases: TGTGCCAGCACCCGGGACAGTCAAAGCACAGATACGCAGTATTTT.

This clonotype has a handful of counts. The V gene is TRBV3-1, the J gene TRBJ1-2; TRBD1 might be the D (5 bases). Germline V lookup: CDR1 LGHDT, CDR2 YNNKEL (reference sequence). The CDR3 loop spans 12 amino acids. Trimming left V 4 bases short and J 3 bases short, with 6 bases between. This chain's CDR3 is CASSRGYYGYTF. The CDR3 bases are TGTGCCAGCAGCCGGGGCTACTATGGCTACACCTTC.

This clonotype was detected a few times. V is TRBV20-1 and J is TRBJ2-1; 10 bases are a match to TRBD2. V lost 5 bases to trimming and J lost 9 bases; unmatched junction nucleotides: 10. The CDR3 is 14 residues long. Per germline, CDR1 DFQATT and CDR2 SNEGSKA (reference sequence). The chain's CDR3 is CSAVPGTSAIEQFF. The CDR3 coding sequence is TGCAGTGCTGTGCCCGGGACTAGCGCGATTGAGCAGTTCTTC.

A few counts support this clonotype. This rearrangement joins TRBV6-6 to TRBJ2-5; D perhaps matches TRBD1 (6 bases). Trimming cost V 0 bases and J 3 bases, with 8 bases left between them. The CDR3 totals 14 residues. Germline V gives CDR1 MNHNY, CDR2 SVGAGI (reference sequence). In DNA form, the CDR3 reads TGTGCCAGCAGTTACTCGAACAGGGAAGAGACCCAGTACTTC. It codes for CASSYSNREETQYF.

The chain uses TRBV6-5 and TRBJ2-5, with D possibly TRBD2 on 7 matching bases. The germline V gene encodes CDR1 MNHEY and CDR2 SVGAGI. The CDR3 consists of 14 residues. The germline V and J ends were trimmed by 3 bases and 4 bases, with 12 bases remaining between them. CDR3 DNA: TGTGCCAGCAGTTATGGCGGGGGCCGAGAGACCCAGTACTTC. This gives the protein CASSYGGGRETQYF.

The rearrangement uses TRBV11-2 and TRBJ2-1, with D unclear. The CDR3 spans 12 residues. Germline CDR1 SGHAT, CDR2 FQNNGV. With 1 base removed from V and 10 bases from J, the gap between germline ends came to 8 bases. The CDR3 coding sequence is TGTGCCAGCAGCTTAGTAGCATCCGAGCAGTTCTTC. This encodes CASSLVASEQFF.

This chain connects TRBV10-3 to TRBJ2-2; a weak D match, TRBD2 (6 bases). Germline-derived CDR1 and CDR2 are ENHRY and SYGVKD. Trimming cost V 3 bases and J 0 bases, with 20 bases left between them. The CDR3 is made up of 19 amino acids. This CDR3 reads CAISDPAGSGTSNTGELFF. The CDR3 nucleotides are TGTGCCATCAGTGACCCTGCGGGCTCCGGGACTTCGAACACCGGGGAGCTGTTTTTT.

The chain combines TRBV5-1 with TRBJ2-3; possible D gene TRBD2, 6 bases. Germline CDR1 SGHRS, CDR2 YFSETQ. Trimming pared 0 bases from V and 0 bases from J, leaving 17 bases between. The CDR3 consists of 18 residues. CDR3 DNA: TGCGCCAGCAGCTTGGCCAGGGACTGGATATCTAGCACAGATACGCAGTATTTT. It is translated as CASSLARDWISSTDTQYF. Combining the CDR3 with reference TRBV5-1 and TRBJ2-3 gives the whole variable domain KAGVTQTPRYLIKTRGQQVTLSCSPISGHRSVSWYQQTPGQGLQFLFEYFSETQRNKGNFPGRFSGRQFSNSRSEMNVSTLELGDSALYLCASSLARDWISSTDTQYFGPGTRLTVL.

This sequence joins TRBV7-2 and TRBJ1-2; TRBD1 agrees at 7 bases. Per germline, CDR1 SGHTA and CDR2 FQGNSA. The CDR3 runs 14 residues. V shed 8 bases and J 0 bases; nucleotides not matched to a gene: 6. CDR3 DNA sequence: TGTGCCAGCTACAGGGGCCAAGCTAACTATGGCTACACCTTC. It encodes CASYRGQANYGYTF.

The chain combines TRBV18 with TRBJ1-5; 7 bases map to TRBD1. V lost 3 bases and J lost 3; bases outside the gene matches: 5. The CDR3 has 15 amino acids. CDR1 and CDR2 (germline): KGHSH, LQKENI. This CDR3 is CASSPSGQFNQPQHF. For the CDR3, the DNA is TGTGCCAGCTCACCTTCGGGACAGTTCAATCAGCCCCAGCATTTT.

This clonotype was picked up a small number of times. The V call is TRBV12-3 or TRBV12-4, the J call TRBJ1-1; D not resolved. V was shortened by 7 bases and J by 10 bases, with 13 bases between the two germline ends. CDR3 length: 11 residues. This CDR3 is CASNLRGAAFF. The CDR3 region has the DNA TGTGCCAGCAACCTCCGGGGTGCAGCTTTCTTT.

This chain connects TRBV29-1 to TRBJ1-2; a possible D gene is TRBD1 (5 bases). The CDR3 has 14 amino acids. The V end lost 4 bases, the J end lost 0 bases, and 12 bases lay between the germline ends. The germline gives CDR1 SQVTM, CDR2 ANQGSEA. The CDR3 DNA is TGCAGCGTTGCCCGGGGGAGCCCTAACTATGGCTACACCTTC. Translating gives CSVARGSPNYGYTF.